The rows below give T cell receptor beta chains drawn from one sample of a study of blood T cell repertoires in COVID-19. Generated by immunoSEQ multiplex PCR, the TCRdb table keeps only in-frame clones and is missing some. The table includes 150,000 to 200,000 clones, 75% to 90% detected once. Material: PBMCs or T cells enriched from blood (not recorded which). The receptors were gathered from a man in his forties who had recovered from COVID-19. CDR3s include the opening cysteine and the closing phenylalanine or tryptophan. D genes are given only for firm matches.

J | V | D | DNA | CDR3
TRBJ2-6 | TRBV11-2 | - | TGTGCCAGCAGCCTGGACAGCTCTGGGGCCAACGTCCTGACTTTC | CASSLDSSGANVLTF
TRBJ2-7 | TRBV2 | - | TGTGCCAGCTTCACAGACACCTACGAGCAGTACTTC | CASFTDTYEQYF
TRBJ2-1 | TRBV11-2 | - | TGTGCCAGCAGCTTAAACGCCGGTAATGAGCAGTTCTTC | CASSLNAGNEQFF
TRBJ1-3 | TRBV10-3 | - | TGTGCCATCAGTGGGTCAGCAGGAACCGGAAACACCATATATTTT | CAISGSAGTGNTIYF
TRBJ1-1 | TRBV4-1 | - | TGCGCCAGCAGCCAAGCGTTGGGAGAAGGGAACACTGAAGCTTTCTTT | CASSQALGEGNTEAFF
TRBJ1-2 | TRBV13 | - | TGTGCCAGCAGCTGGAGCAGGGAGGGTGGCTACACCTTC | CASSWSREGGYTF
TRBJ1-2 | TRBV18 | TRBD1 | TGTGCCGGCTCAAGGGGGCTGGACTATGGCTACACCTTC | CAGSRGLDYGYTF
TRBJ2-1 | TRBV28 | TRBD1 | TGTGCCAGCAGTCACCCGGGGACAGGGAAGATACGGGGTGAGCAGTTCTTC | CASSHPGTGKIRGEQFF
TRBJ2-1 | TRBV7-9 | TRBD2 | TGTGCCAGCAGCCCTAGCGGGGGGGCGGGGAATGAGCAGTTCTTC | CASSPSGGAGNEQFF
TRBJ1-2 | TRBV6-5 | - | TGTGCCAGCAGCCAGCGCCCGGGTGCGGATGGCTACACCTTC | CASSQRPGADGYTF
TRBJ1-6 | TRBV2 | - | TGTGCCAGCCCAGCGGGAGAGAATTCACCCCTCTACTTT | CASPAGENSPLYF